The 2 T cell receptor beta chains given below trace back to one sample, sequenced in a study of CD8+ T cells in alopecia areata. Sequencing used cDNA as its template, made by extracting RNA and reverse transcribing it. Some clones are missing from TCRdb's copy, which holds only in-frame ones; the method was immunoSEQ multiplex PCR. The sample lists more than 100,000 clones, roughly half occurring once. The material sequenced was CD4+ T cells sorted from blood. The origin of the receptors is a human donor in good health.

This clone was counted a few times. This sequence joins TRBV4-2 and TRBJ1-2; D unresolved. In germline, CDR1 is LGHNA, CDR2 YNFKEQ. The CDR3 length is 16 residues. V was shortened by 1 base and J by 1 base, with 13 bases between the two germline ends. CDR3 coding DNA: TGTGCCAGCAGCCAAGCCGCCGTTACGATTAACTATGGCTACACCTTC. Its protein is CASSQAAVTINYGYTF.

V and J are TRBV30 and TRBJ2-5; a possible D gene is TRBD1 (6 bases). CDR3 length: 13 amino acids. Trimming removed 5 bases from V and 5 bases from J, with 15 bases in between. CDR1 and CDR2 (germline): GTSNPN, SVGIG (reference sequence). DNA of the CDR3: TGTGCCTGGGGGGGCAGGGGCCGGGAGACCCAGTACTTC. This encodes CAWGGRGRETQYF.